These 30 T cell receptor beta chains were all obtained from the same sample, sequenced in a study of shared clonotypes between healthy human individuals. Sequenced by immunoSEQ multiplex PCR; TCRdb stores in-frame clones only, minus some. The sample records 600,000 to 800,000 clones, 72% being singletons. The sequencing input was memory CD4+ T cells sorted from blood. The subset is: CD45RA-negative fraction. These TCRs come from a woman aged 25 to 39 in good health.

CDR3 DNA: TGTGCCAGCAGTAAGGGACTAGTATACGAGCAGTACTTC. It codes for CASSKGLVYEQYF. The chain recombines TRBV2 with TRBJ2-7; TRBD2 matches 8 bases. CDR1 and CDR2 (germline): SNHLY, FYNNEI. The J segment lost 4 bases and the V segment lost 5 bases, leaving 4 bases of the junction unmatched. CDR3 length equals 13 residues.

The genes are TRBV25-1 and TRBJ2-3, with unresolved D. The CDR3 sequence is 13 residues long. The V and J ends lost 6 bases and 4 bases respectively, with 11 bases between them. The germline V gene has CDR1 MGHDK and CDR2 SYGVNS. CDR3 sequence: CASSPPWADTQYF. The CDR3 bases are TGTGCCAGCAGCCCTCCGTGGGCAGATACGCAGTATTTT. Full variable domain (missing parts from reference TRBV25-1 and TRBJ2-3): EADIYQTPRYLVIGTGKKITLECSQTMGHDKMYWYQQDPGMELHLIHYSYGVNSTEKGDLSSESTVSRIRTEHFPLTLESARPSHTSQYLCASSPPWADTQYFGPGTRLTVL.

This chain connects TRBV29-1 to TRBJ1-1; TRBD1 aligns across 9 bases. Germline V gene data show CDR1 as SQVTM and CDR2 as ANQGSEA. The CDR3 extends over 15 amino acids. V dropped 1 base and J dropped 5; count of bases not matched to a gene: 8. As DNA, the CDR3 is TGCAGCGTTGAAGTATTACAGGGGGCTTTTACTGAAGCTTTCTTT. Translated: CSVEVLQGAFTEAFF.

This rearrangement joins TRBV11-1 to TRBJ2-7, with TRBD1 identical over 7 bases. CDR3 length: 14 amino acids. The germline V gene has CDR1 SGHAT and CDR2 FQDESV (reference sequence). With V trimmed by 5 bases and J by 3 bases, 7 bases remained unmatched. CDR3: CASSDRDSFYEQYF. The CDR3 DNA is TGTGCCAGCAGCGACCGGGACAGTTTCTACGAGCAGTACTTC.

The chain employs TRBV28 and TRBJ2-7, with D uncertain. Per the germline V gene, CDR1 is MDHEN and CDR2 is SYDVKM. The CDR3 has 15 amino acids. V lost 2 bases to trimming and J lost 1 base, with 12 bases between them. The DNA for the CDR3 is TGTGCCAGCAGTTTACCCAGTGACAAGTCCTACGAGCAGTACTTC. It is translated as CASSLPSDKSYEQYF. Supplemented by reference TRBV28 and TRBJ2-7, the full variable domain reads DVKVTQSSRYLVKRTGEKVFLECVQDMDHENMFWYRQDPGLGLRLIYFSYDVKMKEKGDIPEGYSVSREKKERFSLILESASTNQTSMYLCASSLPSDKSYEQYFGPGTRLTVT.

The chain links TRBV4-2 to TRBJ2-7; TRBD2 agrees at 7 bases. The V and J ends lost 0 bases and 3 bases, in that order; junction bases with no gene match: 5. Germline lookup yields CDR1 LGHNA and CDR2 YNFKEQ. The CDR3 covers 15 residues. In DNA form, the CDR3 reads TGTGCCAGCAGCCAAGAGGGGGACTACTTCTACGAGCAGTACTTC. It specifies CASSQEGDYFYEQYF.

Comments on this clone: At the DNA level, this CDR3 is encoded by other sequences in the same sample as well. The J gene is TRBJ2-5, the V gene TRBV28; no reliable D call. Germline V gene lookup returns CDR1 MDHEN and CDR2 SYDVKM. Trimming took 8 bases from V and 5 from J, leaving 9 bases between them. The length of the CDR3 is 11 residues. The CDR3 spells CASSLRETQYF. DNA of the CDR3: TGTGCCAGCTCTTTGCGGGAGACCCAGTACTTC.

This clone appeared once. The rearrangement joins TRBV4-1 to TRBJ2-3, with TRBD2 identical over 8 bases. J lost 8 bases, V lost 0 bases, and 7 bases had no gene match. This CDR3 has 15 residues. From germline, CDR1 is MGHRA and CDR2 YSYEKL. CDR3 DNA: TGCGCCAGCAGCCAAGATATTCCTAGCGGGTCTACGCAGTATTTT. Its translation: CASSQDIPSGSTQYF.

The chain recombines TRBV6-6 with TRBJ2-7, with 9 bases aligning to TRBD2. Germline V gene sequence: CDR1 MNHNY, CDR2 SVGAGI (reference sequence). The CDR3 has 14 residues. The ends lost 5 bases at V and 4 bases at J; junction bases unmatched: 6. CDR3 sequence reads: CASSTASGVYEQYF. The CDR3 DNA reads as TGTGCCAGCAGTACCGCTAGCGGGGTTTACGAGCAGTACTTC.

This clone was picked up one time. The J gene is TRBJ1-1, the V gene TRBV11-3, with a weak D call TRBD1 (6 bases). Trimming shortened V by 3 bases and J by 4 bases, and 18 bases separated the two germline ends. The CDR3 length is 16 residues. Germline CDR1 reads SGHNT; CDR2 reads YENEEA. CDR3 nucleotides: TGTGCCAGCAGCTTTCCATTCCCAGGGGTGGGCACTGAAGCTTTCTTT. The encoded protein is CASSFPFPGVGTEAFF.

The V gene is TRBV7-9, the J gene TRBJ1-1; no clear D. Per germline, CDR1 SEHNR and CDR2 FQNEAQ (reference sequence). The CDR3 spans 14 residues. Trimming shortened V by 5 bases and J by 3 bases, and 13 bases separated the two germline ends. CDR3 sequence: CASSADDWDTEAFF. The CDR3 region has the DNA TGTGCCAGCAGCGCTGACGATTGGGACACTGAAGCTTTCTTT.

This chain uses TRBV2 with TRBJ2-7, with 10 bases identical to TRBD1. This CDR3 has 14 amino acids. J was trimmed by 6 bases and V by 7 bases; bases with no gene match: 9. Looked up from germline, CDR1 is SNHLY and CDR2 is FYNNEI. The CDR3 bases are TGTGCCAGCACGGCTCTGAGGACAGGGGGCGAGCAGTACTTC. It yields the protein CASTALRTGGEQYF.

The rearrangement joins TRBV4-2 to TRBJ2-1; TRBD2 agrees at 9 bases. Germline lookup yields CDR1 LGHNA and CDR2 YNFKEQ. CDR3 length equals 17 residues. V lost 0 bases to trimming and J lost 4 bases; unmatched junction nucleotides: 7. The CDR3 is CASSQESLAGGYNEQFF. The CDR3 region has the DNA TGTGCCAGCAGCCAAGAGTCCCTGGCGGGAGGGTACAATGAGCAGTTCTTC.

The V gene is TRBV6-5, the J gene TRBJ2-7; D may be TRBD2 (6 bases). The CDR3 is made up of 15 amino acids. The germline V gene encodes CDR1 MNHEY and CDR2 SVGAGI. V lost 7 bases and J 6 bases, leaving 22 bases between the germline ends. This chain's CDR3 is CASNRMEGHAFEQYF. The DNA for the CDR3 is TGTGCCAGCAATCGTATGGAGGGTCACGCTTTCGAGCAGTACTTC.

CDR3 protein: CASRDVGREQYF. The CDR3 bases are TGTGCCAGCCGCGACGTGGGGCGGGAACAGTACTTC. J is TRBJ2-7 and V is TRBV6-5; a possible D gene is TRBD2 (6 bases). This CDR3 is built from 12 residues. V was trimmed by 8 bases and J by 10 bases, leaving 18 bases between them. Germline-derived CDR1 and CDR2 are MNHEY and SVGAGI.

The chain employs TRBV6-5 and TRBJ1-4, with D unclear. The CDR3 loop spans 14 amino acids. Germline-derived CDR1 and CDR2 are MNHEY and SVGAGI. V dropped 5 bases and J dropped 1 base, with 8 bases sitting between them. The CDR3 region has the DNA TGTGCCAGCAGTCGGACGGTAACTAATGAAAAACTGTTTTTT. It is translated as CASSRTVTNEKLFF.

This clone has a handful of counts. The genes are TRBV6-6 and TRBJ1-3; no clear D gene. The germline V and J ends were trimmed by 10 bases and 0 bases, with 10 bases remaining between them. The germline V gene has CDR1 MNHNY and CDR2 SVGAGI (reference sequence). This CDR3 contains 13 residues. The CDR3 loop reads CATGGSSGNTIYF. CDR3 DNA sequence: TGTGCCACCGGCGGTAGCTCTGGAAACACCATATATTTT.

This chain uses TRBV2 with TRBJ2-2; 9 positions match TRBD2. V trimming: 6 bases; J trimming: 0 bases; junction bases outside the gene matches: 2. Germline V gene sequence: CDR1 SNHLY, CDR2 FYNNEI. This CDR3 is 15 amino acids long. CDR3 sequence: CASRRLAANTGELFF. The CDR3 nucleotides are TGTGCCAGCAGACGACTAGCGGCGAACACCGGGGAGCTGTTTTTT.

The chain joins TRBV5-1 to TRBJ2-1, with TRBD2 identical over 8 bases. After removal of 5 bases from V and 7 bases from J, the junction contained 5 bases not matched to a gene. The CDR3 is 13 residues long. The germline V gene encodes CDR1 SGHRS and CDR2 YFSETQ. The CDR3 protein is CASRSGLGNEQFF. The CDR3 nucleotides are TGCGCCAGCAGGTCGGGACTAGGAAATGAGCAGTTCTTC.

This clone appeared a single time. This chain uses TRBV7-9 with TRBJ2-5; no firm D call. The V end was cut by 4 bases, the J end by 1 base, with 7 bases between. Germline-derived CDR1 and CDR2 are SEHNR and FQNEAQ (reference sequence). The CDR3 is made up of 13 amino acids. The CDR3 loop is CASSWSAQETQYF. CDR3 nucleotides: TGTGCCAGCAGCTGGAGTGCCCAAGAGACCCAGTACTTC.

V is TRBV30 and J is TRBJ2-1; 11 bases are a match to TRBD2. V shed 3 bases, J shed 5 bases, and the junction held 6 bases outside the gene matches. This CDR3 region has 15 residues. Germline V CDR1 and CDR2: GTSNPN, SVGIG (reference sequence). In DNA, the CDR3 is TGTGCCTGGAGCCCAGGGACTAGCGGTAACAATGAGCAGTTCTTC. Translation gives CAWSPGTSGNNEQFF.

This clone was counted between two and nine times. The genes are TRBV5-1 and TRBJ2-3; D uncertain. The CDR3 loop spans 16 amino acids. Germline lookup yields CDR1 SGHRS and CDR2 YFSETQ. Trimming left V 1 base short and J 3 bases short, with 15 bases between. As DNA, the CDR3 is TGCGCCAGCAGCTTGTCCGGCGAGGCGAAAACAGATACGCAGTATTTT. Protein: CASSLSGEAKTDTQYF.

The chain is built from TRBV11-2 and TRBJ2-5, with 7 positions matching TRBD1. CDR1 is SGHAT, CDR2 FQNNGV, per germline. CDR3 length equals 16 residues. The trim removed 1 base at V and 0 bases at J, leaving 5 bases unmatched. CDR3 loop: CASSLGTGPYQETQYF. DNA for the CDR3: TGTGCCAGCAGCTTAGGGACAGGACCGTACCAAGAGACCCAGTACTTC. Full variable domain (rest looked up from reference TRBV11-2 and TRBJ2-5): EAGVAQSPRYKIIEKRQSVAFWCNPISGHATLYWYQQILGQGPKLLIQFQNNGVVDDSQLPKDRFSAERLKGVDSTLKIQPAKLEDSAVYLCASSLGTGPYQETQYFGPGTRLLVL.

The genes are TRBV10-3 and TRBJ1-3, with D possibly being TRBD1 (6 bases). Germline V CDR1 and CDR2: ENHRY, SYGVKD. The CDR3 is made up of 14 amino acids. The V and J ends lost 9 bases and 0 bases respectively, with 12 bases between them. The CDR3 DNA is TGTGCCATGGGTGTAGGGGGCTCTGGAAACACCATATATTTT. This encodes CAMGVGGSGNTIYF.

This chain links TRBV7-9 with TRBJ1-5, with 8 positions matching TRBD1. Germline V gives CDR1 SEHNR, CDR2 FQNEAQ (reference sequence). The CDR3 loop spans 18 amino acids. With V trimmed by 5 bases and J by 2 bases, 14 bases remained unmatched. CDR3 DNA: TGTGCCAGCAGCGAAGGGACAGGCTCAATCAAGGGCAATCAGCCCCAGCATTTT. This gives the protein CASSEGTGSIKGNQPQHF.

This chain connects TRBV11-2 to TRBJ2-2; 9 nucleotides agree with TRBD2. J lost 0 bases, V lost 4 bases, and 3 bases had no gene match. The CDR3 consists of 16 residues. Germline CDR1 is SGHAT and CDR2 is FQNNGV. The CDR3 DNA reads TGTGCCAGCAGCTCTAGCGGGAAACCGAACACCGGGGAGCTGTTTTTT. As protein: CASSSSGKPNTGELFF.

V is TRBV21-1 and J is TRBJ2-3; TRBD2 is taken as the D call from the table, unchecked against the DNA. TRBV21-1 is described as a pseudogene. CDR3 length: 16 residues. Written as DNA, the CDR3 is TGTGCCAGCAGCAAATATTGGAGGGGAGGGCCAGATACGCAGTATTTT. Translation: CASSKYWRGGPDTQYF.

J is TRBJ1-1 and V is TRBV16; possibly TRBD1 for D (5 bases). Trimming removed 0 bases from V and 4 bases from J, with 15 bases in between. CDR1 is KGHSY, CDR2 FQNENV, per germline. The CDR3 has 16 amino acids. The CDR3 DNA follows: TGTGCCAGCAGCCAATCGGGGGGTGTTGTGAGCACTGAAGCTTTCTTT. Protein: CASSQSGGVVSTEAFF.

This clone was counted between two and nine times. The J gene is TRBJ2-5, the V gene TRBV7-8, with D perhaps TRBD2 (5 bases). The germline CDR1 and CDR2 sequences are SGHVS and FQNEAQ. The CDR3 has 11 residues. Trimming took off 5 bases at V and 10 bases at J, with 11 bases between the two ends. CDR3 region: CASSLGLYQYF. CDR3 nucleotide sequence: TGTGCCAGCAGCCTAGGACTTTACCAGTACTTC.

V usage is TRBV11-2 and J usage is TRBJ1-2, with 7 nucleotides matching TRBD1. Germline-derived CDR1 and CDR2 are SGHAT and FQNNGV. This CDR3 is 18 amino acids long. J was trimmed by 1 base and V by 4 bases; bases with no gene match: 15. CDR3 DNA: TGTGCCAGCAGCTCCCCAAGAAAACAGGGGCCCGATAACTATGGCTACACCTTC. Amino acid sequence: CASSSPRKQGPDNYGYTF.